This T cell receptor (beta chain) was recovered during a study of CD8 T cells in ankylosing spondylitis. Study-wide results and limits: Disease-linked clones reportedly concentrated significantly in matched ankylosing spondylitis synovial fluid. A TCR beta motif of about eight highly homologous variants seemed to mark ankylosing spondylitis blood.

The CDR3 extends over 14 amino acids. Trimming took 5 bases from V and 6 from J, leaving 14 bases between them. Germline CDR1 is MNHEY and CDR2 is SVGEGT. TCRdb re-derived calls from the 5' RACE reads in MiXCR, one entry per CDR3 protein. The sample holds approximately 440,000 distinct CDR3 sequences, approximately 17% seen once. Regarding this clonotype: Its antigen is undetermined.

The sample consisted of blood, either unsorted or a sorted T cell fraction (not recorded which). The TCR originated in a male donor with ankylosing spondylitis. The J gene is TRBJ2-4, the V gene TRBV6-2 or TRBV6-3; D remains unclear. DNA of the CDR3: TGTGCCAGCAGTCAAATCGGGTTGGGAAACATTCAGTACTTC. This sequence encodes CASSQIGLGNIQYF.